This is a list of T cell receptor beta chains from one sample in a study of blood T cell repertoires in COVID-19. Using immunoSEQ multiplex PCR, the repertoire was profiled, and TCRdb retains in-frame clones only, with some absent. Among under 100,000 clones, roughly 80% were seen once, and the ten largest hold nearly 25%. The specimen was peripheral blood. Receptors were obtained from a man of 80 years or more with active or convalescent COVID-19. Both conserved end residues are part of each CDR3. The D gene is left open where the match is weak. A row's size may be missing; if present it is once, few, many or a size class.

J	size	V	D	DNA	CDR3
TRBJ1-6	few	TRBV2	NA	TGTGCCAGCAGTGCGTCTGGTTCCAGGAATTCACCCCTCCACTTT	CASSASGSRNSPLHF
TRBJ1-2	few	TRBV2	NA	TGTGCCAGCAAGGGAGACCTTGGCTACACCTTC	CASKGDLGYTF
TRBJ1-1	NA	TRBV7-9	NA	TGTGCCAGCAGCTTAGGCACAACTGAAGCTTTCTTT	CASSLGTTEAFF
TRBJ1-5	NA	TRBV19	NA	TGTGCCAGTAGTATTTGGGGGGAGGCTCAGCCCCAGCATTTT	CASSIWGEAQPQHF
TRBJ1-4	NA	TRBV19	NA	TGTGCCAGTAGTATACGGGGGATAAGGAGTGAAAAACTGTTTTTT	CASSIRGIRSEKLFF
TRBJ1-4	once	TRBV2	NA	TGTGCCAGCCTGGCCCTTAATGAAAAACTGTTTTTT	CASLALNEKLFF
TRBJ1-1	NA	TRBV6-5	NA	TGTGCCAGCACTTCGGGAGGGATCGCAACAGAAGCTTTCTTT	CASTSGGIATEAFF
TRBJ1-5	NA	TRBV5-6	TRBD1	TGTGCCAGCAGCTTGCGGACAGGGGGCTTCCAGCCCCAGCATTTT	CASSLRTGGFQPQHF
TRBJ2-5	NA	TRBV28	TRBD2	TGTGCCAGCAGTTTAATCTCTAGCGGCCAAGAGACCCAGTACTTC	CASSLISSGQETQYF
TRBJ1-5	NA	TRBV7-2	TRBD1	TGTGCCAGCAGCTTCCCCGGGACAGGGGATCAGCCCCAGCATTTT	CASSFPGTGDQPQHF
TRBJ2-7	NA	TRBV27	NA	TGTGCCAGCAGTTTCGAAGGGGCGCGGTACGAGCAGTACTTC	CASSFEGARYEQYF
TRBJ1-6	NA	TRBV14	NA	TGTGCCAGCAGCCAGAACAGGGTTGGTTCACCCCTCCACTTT	CASSQNRVGSPLHF
TRBJ2-5	NA	TRBV5-1	TRBD2	TGCGCCAGCAGCTGGACCGGGACTAGCGGAAGAAGACAAGAGACCCAGTACTTC	CASSWTGTSGRRQETQYF
TRBJ1-1	NA	TRBV30	TRBD1	TGTGCCTGGAGTCCAACGTTACAGGGGGTAGCTTTCTTT	CAWSPTLQGVAFF
TRBJ2-3	NA	TRBV6-5	NA	TGTGCCAGCAGTCTTCGAGATACGCAGTATTTT	CASSLRDTQYF
TRBJ1-1	NA	TRBV6-5	TRBD1	TGTGCCAGCATATTGGGACAGGAGGCCTCTGAAGCTTTCTTT	CASILGQEASEAFF
TRBJ2-7	NA	TRBV28	TRBD2	TGTGCCAGCAGTTTAGGACTAGCGGGGGGGGTCGCCTACGAGCAGTACTTC	CASSLGLAGGVAYEQYF
TRBJ2-7	once	TRBV30	NA	TGTGCCTGGAGTCGCAATACGGCCTACGAGCAGTACTTC	CAWSRNTAYEQYF
TRBJ1-1	NA	TRBV6-2/TRBV6-3	NA	TGTGCCAGCAGTCGCGCCTTTCGGGGGAACACTGAAGCTTTCTTT	CASSRAFRGNTEAFF
TRBJ2-7	NA	TRBV7-2	TRBD2	TGTGCCAGCAGCTTAGGGAGACTAGCGGGGGCCTACGAGCAGTACTTC	CASSLGRLAGAYEQYF
TRBJ2-3	NA	TRBV7-3	TRBD2	TGTGCCAGCAGCCCCCAGGGGCTAGCGGGGGCCCTTACCCTCACAGATACGCAGTATTTT	CASSPQGLAGALTLTDTQYF
TRBJ1-5	NA	TRBV2	TRBD1	TGTGCCAGCAGTGACAGACAGGGGGGAAGCAATCAGCCCCAGCATTTT	CASSDRQGGSNQPQHF
TRBJ1-6	NA	TRBV7-3	NA	TGTGCCAGCAGCAACAGGGCCAGGACCTTTAATTCACCCCTCCACTTT	CASSNRARTFNSPLHF